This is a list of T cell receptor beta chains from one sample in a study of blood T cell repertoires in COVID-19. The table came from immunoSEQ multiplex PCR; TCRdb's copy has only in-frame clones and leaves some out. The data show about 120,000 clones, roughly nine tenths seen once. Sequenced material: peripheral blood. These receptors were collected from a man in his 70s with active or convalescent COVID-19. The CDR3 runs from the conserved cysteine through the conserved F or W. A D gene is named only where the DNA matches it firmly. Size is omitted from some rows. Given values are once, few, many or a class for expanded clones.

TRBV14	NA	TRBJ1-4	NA	TGTGCCAGCAGCCAGGGGCTTGGAAAACTGTTTTTT	CASSQGLGKLFF
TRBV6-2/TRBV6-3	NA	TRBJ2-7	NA	TGTGCCAGCAGTGATACACAAGGGGGAGCAAACGGGCCGCGACTCTACGAGCAGTACTTC	CASSDTQGGANGPRLYEQYF
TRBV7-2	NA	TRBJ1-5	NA	TGTGCCTCCGGTACGCAGCCCCAGCATTTT	CASGTQPQHF
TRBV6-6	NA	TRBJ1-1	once	TGTGCCAGCAGTTACGACAGTAAGGGCACTGAAGCTTTCTTT	CASSYDSKGTEAFF
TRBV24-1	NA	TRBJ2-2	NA	TGTGCCACCAGTGACCCCGTAATCAGTACCGGGGAGCTGTTTTTT	CATSDPVISTGELFF
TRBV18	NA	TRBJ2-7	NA	TGTGCCAGCTCACCAAAGATCCAGGACAGCTCCTACGAGCAGTACTTC	CASSPKIQDSSYEQYF
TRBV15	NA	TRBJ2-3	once	TGTGCCACCAGCAGAGAAGTGCGAACCACAGATACGCAGTATTTT	CATSREVRTTDTQYF
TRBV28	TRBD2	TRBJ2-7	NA	TGTGCCAGCAGTTCCCGGACTAGCGGGATCTACGAGCAGTACTTC	CASSSRTSGIYEQYF
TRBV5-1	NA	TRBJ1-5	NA	TGCGCCAGCAGCTTGGATGGAGCGCCCCAGCATTTT	CASSLDGAPQHF
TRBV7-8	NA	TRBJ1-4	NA	TGTGCCAGCACCCCCGTGGGGAGGAAGAGTGAAAAACTGTTTTTT	CASTPVGRKSEKLFF
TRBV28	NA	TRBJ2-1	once	TGTGCCAGCAGCTCTCACCCAGCGGGTGCAAACAATGAGCAGTTCTTC	CASSSHPAGANNEQFF
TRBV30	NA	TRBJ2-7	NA	TGTGCCTGGAGTGTGGGCGCAGGATACGAGCAGTACTTC	CAWSVGAGYEQYF
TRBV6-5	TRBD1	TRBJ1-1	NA	TGTGCCAGCAGTTACCCAGGACAGGGCCAAGGAGCTTTCTTT	CASSYPGQGQGAFF
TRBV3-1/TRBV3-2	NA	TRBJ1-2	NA	TGTGCCAGCAGCCAAACGGACCTAGGGAGTGGCTACACCTTC	CASSQTDLGSGYTF
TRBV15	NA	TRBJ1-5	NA	TGTGCCACCAGCAGAGGGGAGGGGGAAAATCAGCCCCAGCATTTT	CATSRGEGENQPQHF
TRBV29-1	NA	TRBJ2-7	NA	TGCAGCGCACGCCTGCGTTCCTACGAGCAGTACTTC	CSARLRSYEQYF
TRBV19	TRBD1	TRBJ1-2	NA	TGTGCCAGTAGTACCAACAGGGGGCTTTTTAACTATGGCTACACCTTC	CASSTNRGLFNYGYTF
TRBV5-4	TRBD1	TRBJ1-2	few	TGTGCCAGCAGGTACCGGGACAGGGGTATTGATGGCTACACCTTC	CASRYRDRGIDGYTF
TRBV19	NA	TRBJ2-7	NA	TGTGCCAGTAGTCTAGGACAGAGATACGAGCAGTACTTC	CASSLGQRYEQYF